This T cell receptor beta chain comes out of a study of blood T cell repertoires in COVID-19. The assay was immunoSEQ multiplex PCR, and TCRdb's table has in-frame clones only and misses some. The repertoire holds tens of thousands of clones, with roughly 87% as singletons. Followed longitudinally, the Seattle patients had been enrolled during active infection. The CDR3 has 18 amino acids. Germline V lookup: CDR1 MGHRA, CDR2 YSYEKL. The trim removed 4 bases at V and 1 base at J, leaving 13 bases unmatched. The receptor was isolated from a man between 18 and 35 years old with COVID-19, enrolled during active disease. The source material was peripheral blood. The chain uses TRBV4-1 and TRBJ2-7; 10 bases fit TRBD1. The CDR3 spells CASSLERVRTGGSYEQYF. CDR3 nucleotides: TGCGCCAGCAGCCTAGAGCGGGTCCGGACAGGGGGTTCCTACGAGCAGTACTTC.